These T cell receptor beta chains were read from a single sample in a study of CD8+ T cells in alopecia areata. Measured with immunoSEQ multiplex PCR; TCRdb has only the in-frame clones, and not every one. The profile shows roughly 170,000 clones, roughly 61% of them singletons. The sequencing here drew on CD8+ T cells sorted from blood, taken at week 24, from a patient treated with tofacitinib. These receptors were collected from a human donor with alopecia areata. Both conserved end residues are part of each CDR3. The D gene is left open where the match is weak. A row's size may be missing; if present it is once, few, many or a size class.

CDR3 protein: CASSSTTYEQYF
CDR3 DNA: TGTGCCAGCAGCTCGACCACCTACGAGCAGTACTTC
J gene: TRBJ2-7
D gene: NA
clone size: NA
V gene: TRBV7-9
CDR3 length: 12

CDR3 protein: CAWGSGRAIYEQYF
CDR3 DNA: TGTGCCTGGGGTAGCGGGCGCGCTATCTACGAGCAGTACTTC
J gene: TRBJ2-7
D gene: TRBD2
clone size: NA
V gene: TRBV30
CDR3 length: 14

CDR3 protein: CASSYSETDTEAFF
CDR3 DNA: TGTGCCAGCAGTTACTCCGAGACAGACACTGAAGCTTTCTTT
J gene: TRBJ1-1
D gene: NA
clone size: many
V gene: TRBV6-6
CDR3 length: 14

CDR3 protein: CASSMTRYNEQFF
CDR3 DNA: TGTGCCAGCAGTATGACCCGATACAATGAGCAGTTCTTC
J gene: TRBJ2-1
D gene: NA
clone size: NA
V gene: TRBV28
CDR3 length: 13

CDR3 protein: CASSWEFNQPQHF
CDR3 DNA: TGTGCCAGTAGTTGGGAATTCAATCAGCCCCAGCATTTT
J gene: TRBJ1-5
D gene: NA
clone size: few
V gene: TRBV19
CDR3 length: 13

CDR3 protein: CASSRGGSRRETQYF
CDR3 DNA: TGTGCCAGCAGCCGGGGCGGTTCGCGGCGGGAGACCCAGTACTTC
J gene: TRBJ2-5
D gene: NA
clone size: NA
V gene: TRBV14
CDR3 length: 15

CDR3 protein: CASSMTIQGLDEQYF
CDR3 DNA: TGTGCCAGCAGTATGACCATCCAGGGTTTAGACGAGCAGTACTTC
J gene: TRBJ2-7
D gene: NA
clone size: NA
V gene: TRBV28
CDR3 length: 15

CDR3 protein: CASSEGGGTAYNEQFF
CDR3 DNA: TGTGCCAGCAGCGAGGGGGGCGGGACAGCCTACAATGAGCAGTTCTTC
J gene: TRBJ2-1
D gene: NA
clone size: NA
V gene: TRBV27
CDR3 length: 16

CDR3 protein: CASSKEDRGNTEAFF
CDR3 DNA: TGTGCCAGCAGCAAAGAGGACAGGGGGAACACTGAAGCTTTCTTT
J gene: TRBJ1-1
D gene: TRBD1
clone size: few
V gene: TRBV14
CDR3 length: 15

CDR3 protein: CAWTGTGGAGANVLTF
CDR3 DNA: TGTGCCTGGACGGGGACAGGGGGCGCTGGGGCCAACGTCCTGACTTTC
J gene: TRBJ2-6
D gene: TRBD1
clone size: NA
V gene: TRBV30
CDR3 length: 16

CDR3 protein: CASGPGASYEQYF
CDR3 DNA: TGCGCCAGCGGCCCCGGGGCGTCCTACGAGCAGTACTTC
J gene: TRBJ2-7
D gene: NA
clone size: NA
V gene: TRBV5-1
CDR3 length: 13

CDR3 protein: CASSLDHRGNQPQHF
CDR3 DNA: TGTGCCAGCAGCTTAGATCACAGGGGCAATCAGCCCCAGCATTTT
J gene: TRBJ1-5
D gene: NA
clone size: once
V gene: TRBV11-2
CDR3 length: 15

CDR3 protein: CASRPIDTSYNEQFF
CDR3 DNA: TGCGCCAGCAGGCCCATCGACACATCCTACAATGAGCAGTTCTTC
J gene: TRBJ2-1
D gene: NA
clone size: NA
V gene: TRBV4-1
CDR3 length: 15

CDR3 protein: CAWSGALVTSGAWGTDTQYF
CDR3 DNA: TGTGCCTGGAGTGGAGCTTTGGTAACTAGCGGGGCGTGGGGCACAGATACGCAGTATTTT
J gene: TRBJ2-3
D gene: TRBD2
clone size: NA
V gene: TRBV30
CDR3 length: 20

CDR3 protein: CASSLFFSASGVALF
CDR3 DNA: TGTGCCAGCAGCTTATTTTTTTCGGCTAGCGGGGTAGCACTCTTC
J gene: TRBJ2-1
D gene: TRBD2
clone size: NA
V gene: TRBV7-2
CDR3 length: 15

CDR3 protein: CASSFANNEKLFF
CDR3 DNA: TGTGCCAGCAGCTTTGCGAATAATGAAAAACTGTTTTTT
J gene: TRBJ1-4
D gene: NA
clone size: few
V gene: TRBV7-9
CDR3 length: 13

CDR3 protein: CASSPQAGDNQPQHF
CDR3 DNA: TGTGCCAGCTCACCACAGGCGGGGGACAATCAGCCCCAGCATTTT
J gene: TRBJ1-5
D gene: NA
clone size: once
V gene: TRBV18
CDR3 length: 15

CDR3 protein: CSAETGGGEDYGYTF
CDR3 DNA: TGCAGCGCAGAAACAGGGGGCGGGGAAGACTATGGCTACACCTTC
J gene: TRBJ1-2
D gene: TRBD1
clone size: NA
V gene: TRBV29-1
CDR3 length: 15

CDR3 protein: CASSPEGQGVGYGYTF
CDR3 DNA: TGCGCCAGCAGCCCTGAAGGGCAGGGGGTTGGGTATGGCTACACCTTC
J gene: TRBJ1-2
D gene: TRBD1
clone size: once
V gene: TRBV4-1
CDR3 length: 16

CDR3 protein: CASSSGTGKNIQYF
CDR3 DNA: TGTGCCAGCAGCTCCGGGACGGGCAAAAACATTCAGTACTTC
J gene: TRBJ2-4
D gene: NA
clone size: NA
V gene: TRBV13
CDR3 length: 14

CDR3 protein: CAWSADYSYEQYF
CDR3 DNA: TGTGCCTGGAGTGCGGACTACTCCTACGAGCAGTACTTC
J gene: TRBJ2-7
D gene: NA
clone size: NA
V gene: TRBV30
CDR3 length: 13

CDR3 protein: CASRKGGTDTQYF
CDR3 DNA: TGTGCCAGCCGCAAAGGGGGCACAGATACGCAGTATTTT
J gene: TRBJ2-3
D gene: NA
clone size: NA
V gene: TRBV11-2
CDR3 length: 13

CDR3 protein: CASSLRTDDTDTQYF
CDR3 DNA: TGTGCCAGCAGCTTAAGGACAGACGACACAGATACGCAGTATTTT
J gene: TRBJ2-3
D gene: NA
clone size: NA
V gene: TRBV13
CDR3 length: 15

CDR3 protein: CASARVYNSPLHF
CDR3 DNA: TGTGCCAGTGCCAGGGTTTACAATTCACCCCTCCACTTT
J gene: TRBJ1-6
D gene: NA
clone size: NA
V gene: TRBV6-5
CDR3 length: 13

CDR3 protein: CASSLYGNQPQHF
CDR3 DNA: TGTGCCAGCAGCTTATACGGAAATCAGCCCCAGCATTTT
J gene: TRBJ1-5
D gene: NA
clone size: NA
V gene: TRBV6-5
CDR3 length: 13

CDR3 protein: CASSLVGQGPYSETQYF
CDR3 DNA: TGTGCCAGCAGCTTAGTTGGGCAGGGGCCTTATTCCGAGACCCAGTACTTC
J gene: TRBJ2-5
D gene: NA
clone size: NA
V gene: TRBV13
CDR3 length: 17

CDR3 protein: CASSLAGGPNEQYF
CDR3 DNA: TGTGCCAGCAGTTTAGCGGGGGGACCTAACGAGCAGTACTTC
J gene: TRBJ2-7
D gene: TRBD2
clone size: NA
V gene: TRBV27
CDR3 length: 14

CDR3 protein: CASGLVQGESSYEQYF
CDR3 DNA: TGTGCTAGTGGTTTGGTACAGGGCGAAAGCTCCTACGAGCAGTACTTC
J gene: TRBJ2-7
D gene: NA
clone size: few
V gene: TRBV12-5
CDR3 length: 16

CDR3 protein: CASSPSALADQPQHF
CDR3 DNA: TGTGCCAGCTCACCAAGTGCGTTAGCGGATCAGCCCCAGCATTTT
J gene: TRBJ1-5
D gene: NA
clone size: NA
V gene: TRBV18
CDR3 length: 15

CDR3 protein: CASSERGREENSPLHF
CDR3 DNA: TGTGCCAGCAGTGAAAGGGGCCGCGAGGAAAATTCACCCCTCCACTTT
J gene: TRBJ1-6
D gene: NA
clone size: NA
V gene: TRBV2
CDR3 length: 16

CDR3 protein: CASSLDGGPTDTQYF
CDR3 DNA: TGCGCCAGCAGCTTGGACGGGGGGCCCACAGATACGCAGTATTTT
J gene: TRBJ2-3
D gene: NA
clone size: NA
V gene: TRBV5-1
CDR3 length: 15

CDR3 protein: CASSTPGTSIYEQYF
CDR3 DNA: TGTGCCAGCAGTACGCCCGGGACTAGCATCTACGAGCAGTACTTC
J gene: TRBJ2-7
D gene: TRBD2
clone size: NA
V gene: TRBV6-5
CDR3 length: 15

CDR3 protein: CASSPQGGGQPQHF
CDR3 DNA: TGTGCCAGCAGTCCACAGGGAGGAGGTCAGCCCCAGCATTTT
J gene: TRBJ1-5
D gene: NA
clone size: few
V gene: TRBV27
CDR3 length: 14

CDR3 protein: CASSLRAYEQYF
CDR3 DNA: TGTGCCAGCAGCTTACGAGCCTACGAGCAGTACTTC
J gene: TRBJ2-7
D gene: NA
clone size: many
V gene: TRBV7-9
CDR3 length: 12

CDR3 protein: CASRTGGDGNTIYF
CDR3 DNA: TGTGCCAGCCGGACAGGGGGCGATGGAAACACCATATATTTT
J gene: TRBJ1-3
D gene: TRBD1
clone size: few
V gene: TRBV2
CDR3 length: 14

CDR3 protein: CASSLVRDYGYTF
CDR3 DNA: TGTGCCAGCAGCTTAGTGAGAGACTATGGCTACACCTTC
J gene: TRBJ1-2
D gene: NA
clone size: NA
V gene: TRBV11-2
CDR3 length: 13

CDR3 protein: CAWEAGTGLTDTQYF
CDR3 DNA: TGTGCCTGGGAAGCCGGGACAGGACTCACAGATACGCAGTATTTT
J gene: TRBJ2-3
D gene: TRBD1
clone size: NA
V gene: TRBV30
CDR3 length: 15

CDR3 protein: CAWSVEGGRRLNTEAFF
CDR3 DNA: TGTGCCTGGAGTGTAGAGGGGGGCCGTCGACTGAACACTGAAGCTTTCTTT
J gene: TRBJ1-1
D gene: NA
clone size: few
V gene: TRBV30
CDR3 length: 17

CDR3 protein: CSVPGLLQETLYF
CDR3 DNA: TGCAGCGTCCCCGGACTCCTCCAAGAGACCCTGTACTTC
J gene: TRBJ2-5
D gene: NA
clone size: NA
V gene: TRBV29-1
CDR3 length: 13

CDR3 protein: CASSSLAGSTDTQYF
CDR3 DNA: TGTGCCAGCAGCTCACTAGCGGGGAGCACAGATACGCAGTATTTT
J gene: TRBJ2-3
D gene: TRBD2
clone size: once
V gene: TRBV7-2
CDR3 length: 15

CDR3 protein: CASSTDRGAHEQYF
CDR3 DNA: TGTGCCAGCAGTACAGACAGGGGGGCCCACGAGCAGTACTTC
J gene: TRBJ2-7
D gene: TRBD1
clone size: NA
V gene: TRBV27
CDR3 length: 14

CDR3 protein: CASSLATGSLYNEQFF
CDR3 DNA: TGTGCCAGCAGTCTCGCCACAGGCTCCCTCTACAATGAGCAGTTCTTC
J gene: TRBJ2-1
D gene: NA
clone size: few
V gene: TRBV5-6
CDR3 length: 16

CDR3 protein: CAWNRDRGGGYTF
CDR3 DNA: TGTGCCTGGAACCGCGACAGGGGAGGTGGCTACACCTTC
J gene: TRBJ1-2
D gene: TRBD1
clone size: NA
V gene: TRBV30
CDR3 length: 13

CDR3 protein: CSVRITYNEQFF
CDR3 DNA: TGCAGCGTGAGGATCACCTACAATGAGCAGTTCTTC
J gene: TRBJ2-1
D gene: NA
clone size: NA
V gene: TRBV29-1
CDR3 length: 12

CDR3 protein: CASSSGTSGSQETQYF
CDR3 DNA: TGTGCCAGCAGCTCCGGGACTAGCGGAAGCCAAGAGACCCAGTACTTC
J gene: TRBJ2-5
D gene: TRBD2
clone size: NA
V gene: TRBV13
CDR3 length: 16

CDR3 protein: CASSLYSPSTEAFF
CDR3 DNA: TGTGCCAGCAGCTTGTACAGCCCCTCAACTGAAGCTTTCTTT
J gene: TRBJ1-1
D gene: NA
clone size: NA
V gene: TRBV13
CDR3 length: 14

CDR3 protein: CAWSGGQGMSTEAFF
CDR3 DNA: TGTGCCTGGAGTGGCGGACAGGGTATGTCCACTGAAGCTTTCTTT
J gene: TRBJ1-1
D gene: TRBD1
clone size: few
V gene: TRBV30
CDR3 length: 15

CDR3 protein: CAWSAGVGNQPQHF
CDR3 DNA: TGTGCCTGGAGTGCTGGGGTCGGGAATCAGCCCCAGCATTTT
J gene: TRBJ1-5
D gene: NA
clone size: once
V gene: TRBV30
CDR3 length: 14

CDR3 protein: CASSRGAYEQYF
CDR3 DNA: TGTGCCAGCAGCCGCGGAGCTTACGAGCAGTACTTC
J gene: TRBJ2-7
D gene: NA
clone size: NA
V gene: TRBV13
CDR3 length: 12

CDR3 protein: CASRADRGRGDEQFF
CDR3 DNA: TGTGCCAGCAGAGCCGACAGGGGGCGCGGGGATGAGCAGTTCTTC
J gene: TRBJ2-1
D gene: TRBD1
clone size: few
V gene: TRBV2
CDR3 length: 15

CDR3 protein: CASSGTSAGSTDTQYF
CDR3 DNA: TGTGCCAGCAGCGGGACTAGCGCCGGCAGCACAGATACGCAGTATTTT
J gene: TRBJ2-3
D gene: TRBD2
clone size: NA
V gene: TRBV9
CDR3 length: 16

CDR3 protein: CASSVDGSQNTEAFF
CDR3 DNA: TGTGCCAGCAGCGTAGATGGAAGTCAGAACACTGAAGCTTTCTTT
J gene: TRBJ1-1
D gene: NA
clone size: NA
V gene: TRBV9
CDR3 length: 15

CDR3 protein: CSAGRNNEQFF
CDR3 DNA: TGCAGCGCCGGACGGAACAATGAGCAGTTCTTC
J gene: TRBJ2-1
D gene: NA
clone size: NA
V gene: TRBV29-1
CDR3 length: 11

CDR3 protein: CSAPGPGVNEQFF
CDR3 DNA: TGCAGCGCCCCCGGGCCAGGCGTCAATGAGCAGTTCTTC
J gene: TRBJ2-1
D gene: NA
clone size: NA
V gene: TRBV29-1
CDR3 length: 13

CDR3 protein: CAWNRGAGYNEQFF
CDR3 DNA: TGTGCCTGGAATAGGGGGGCGGGGTACAATGAGCAGTTCTTC
J gene: TRBJ2-1
D gene: NA
clone size: NA
V gene: TRBV30
CDR3 length: 14

CDR3 protein: CASSLSGQDQETQYF
CDR3 DNA: TGTGCCAGCAGTTTATCTGGACAGGACCAAGAGACCCAGTACTTC
J gene: TRBJ2-5
D gene: TRBD1
clone size: once
V gene: TRBV27
CDR3 length: 15

CDR3 protein: CASSPGTGGNQPQHF
CDR3 DNA: TGCGCCAGCAGCCCCGGGACAGGGGGAAATCAGCCCCAGCATTTT
J gene: TRBJ1-5
D gene: TRBD1
clone size: NA
V gene: TRBV5-1
CDR3 length: 15

CDR3 protein: CAWSVPGDRQPQHF
CDR3 DNA: TGTGCCTGGAGTGTACCCGGGGATAGGCAGCCCCAGCATTTT
J gene: TRBJ1-5
D gene: NA
clone size: NA
V gene: TRBV30
CDR3 length: 14

CDR3 protein: CASSLPGPLRETQYF
CDR3 DNA: TGTGCCAGCAGCTTACCCGGGCCACTTCGGGAGACCCAGTACTTC
J gene: TRBJ2-5
D gene: NA
clone size: NA
V gene: TRBV7-9
CDR3 length: 15

CDR3 protein: CASIETDTSYEQYF
CDR3 DNA: TGTGCCAGTATCGAGACAGACACTTCCTACGAGCAGTACTTC
J gene: TRBJ2-7
D gene: NA
clone size: few
V gene: TRBV19
CDR3 length: 14